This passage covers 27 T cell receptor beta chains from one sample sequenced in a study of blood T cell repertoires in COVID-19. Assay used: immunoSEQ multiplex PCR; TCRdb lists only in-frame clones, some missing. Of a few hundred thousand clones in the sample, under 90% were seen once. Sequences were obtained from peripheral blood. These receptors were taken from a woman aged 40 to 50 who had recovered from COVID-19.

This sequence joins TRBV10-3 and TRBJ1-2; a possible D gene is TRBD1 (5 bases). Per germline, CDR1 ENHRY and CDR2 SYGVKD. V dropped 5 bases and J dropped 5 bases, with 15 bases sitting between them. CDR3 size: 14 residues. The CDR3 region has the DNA TGTGCCATCAGTAAGGACAACCCTCTTTATGGCTACACCTTC. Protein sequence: CAISKDNPLYGYTF.

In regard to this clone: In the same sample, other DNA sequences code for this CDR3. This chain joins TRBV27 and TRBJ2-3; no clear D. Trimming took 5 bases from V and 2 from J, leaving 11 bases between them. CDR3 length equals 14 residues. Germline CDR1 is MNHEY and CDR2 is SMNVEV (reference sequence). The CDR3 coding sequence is TGTGCCAGCAGTCCTTCCCGGTCCACAGATACGCAGTATTTT. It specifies CASSPSRSTDTQYF.

In DNA form, the CDR3 reads TGCGCCAGCAGCTTCCTAGCGGGACAAGAGACCCAGTACTTC. Its protein is CASSFLAGQETQYF. The V and J genes are TRBV5-1 and TRBJ2-5; 9 positions match TRBD2. Germline CDR1 is SGHRS and CDR2 is YFSETQ. After removal of 2 bases from V and 2 bases from J, the junction contained 1 base not matched to a gene. CDR3 length: 14 residues.

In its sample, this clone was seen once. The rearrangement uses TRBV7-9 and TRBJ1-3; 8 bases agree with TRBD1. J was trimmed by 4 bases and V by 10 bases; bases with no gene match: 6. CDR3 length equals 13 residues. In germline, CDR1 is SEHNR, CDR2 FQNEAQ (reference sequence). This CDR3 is CATDGQGGNTIYF. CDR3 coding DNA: TGTGCCACCGACGGACAGGGCGGAAACACCATATATTTT.

The CDR3 reads CASSLLGTGVTGELFF. CDR3 DNA sequence: TGTGCCAGCAGCTTACTCGGGACAGGGGTCACCGGGGAGCTGTTTTTT. This chain connects TRBV7-6 to TRBJ2-2; 10 positions match TRBD1. Germline V gene lookup returns CDR1 SGHVS and CDR2 FNYEAQ. There are 16 residues in the CDR3. Trimming removed 2 bases from V and 4 bases from J; junction bases left unmatched: 4.

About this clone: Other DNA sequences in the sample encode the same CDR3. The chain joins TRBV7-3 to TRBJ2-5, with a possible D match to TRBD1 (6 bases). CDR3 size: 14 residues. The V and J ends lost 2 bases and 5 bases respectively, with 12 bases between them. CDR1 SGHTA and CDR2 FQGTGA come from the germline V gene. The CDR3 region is CASSLGGQWETQYF. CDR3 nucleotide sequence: TGTGCCAGCAGCTTAGGAGGACAGTGGGAGACCCAGTACTTC.

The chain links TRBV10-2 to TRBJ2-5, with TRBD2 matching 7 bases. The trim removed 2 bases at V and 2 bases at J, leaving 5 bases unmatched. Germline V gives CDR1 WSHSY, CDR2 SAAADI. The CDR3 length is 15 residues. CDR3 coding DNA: TGCGCCAGCAGTGAGCGTCTAGCGGCACAAGAGACCCAGTACTTC. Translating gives CASSERLAAQETQYF.

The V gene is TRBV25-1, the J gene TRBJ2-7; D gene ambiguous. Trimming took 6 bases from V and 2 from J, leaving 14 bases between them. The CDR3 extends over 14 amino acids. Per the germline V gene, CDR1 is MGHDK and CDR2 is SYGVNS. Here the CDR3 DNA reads TGTGCCAGCAGCCGTGGGTTGGAGACCTACGAGCAGTACTTC. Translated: CASSRGLETYEQYF.

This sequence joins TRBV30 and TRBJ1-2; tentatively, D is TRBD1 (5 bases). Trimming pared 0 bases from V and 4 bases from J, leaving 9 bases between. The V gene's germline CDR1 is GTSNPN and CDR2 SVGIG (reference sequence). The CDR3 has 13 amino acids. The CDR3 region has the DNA TGTGCCTGGAGTGTGGGACTGAGCTATGGCTACACCTTC. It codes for CAWSVGLSYGYTF.

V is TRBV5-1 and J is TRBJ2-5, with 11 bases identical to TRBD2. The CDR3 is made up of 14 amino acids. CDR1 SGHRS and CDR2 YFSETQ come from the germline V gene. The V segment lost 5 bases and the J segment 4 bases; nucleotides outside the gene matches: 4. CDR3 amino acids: CASSFGLAGETQYF. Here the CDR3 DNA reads TGCGCCAGCAGTTTCGGACTAGCGGGAGAGACCCAGTACTTC.

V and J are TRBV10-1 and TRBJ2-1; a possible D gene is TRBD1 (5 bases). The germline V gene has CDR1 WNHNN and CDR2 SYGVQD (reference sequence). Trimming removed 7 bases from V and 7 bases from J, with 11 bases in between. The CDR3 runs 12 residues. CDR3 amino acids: CASNRFRNEQFF. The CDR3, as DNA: TGCGCCAGCAACAGGTTTCGGAATGAGCAGTTCTTC.

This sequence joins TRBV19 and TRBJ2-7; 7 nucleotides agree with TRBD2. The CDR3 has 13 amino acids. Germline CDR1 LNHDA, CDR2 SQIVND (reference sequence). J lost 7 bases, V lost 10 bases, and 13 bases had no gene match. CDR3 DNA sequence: TGTGCCACCTCGGGCTCCCGGACTAGAGAGCAGTACTTC. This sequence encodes CATSGSRTREQYF.

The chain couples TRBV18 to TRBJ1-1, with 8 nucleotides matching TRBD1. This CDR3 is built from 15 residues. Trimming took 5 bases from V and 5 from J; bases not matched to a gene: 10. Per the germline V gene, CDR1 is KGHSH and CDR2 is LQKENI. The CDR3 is CASSSQTGGETEAFF. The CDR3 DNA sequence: TGTGCCAGCTCATCGCAAACAGGGGGGGAAACTGAAGCTTTCTTT.

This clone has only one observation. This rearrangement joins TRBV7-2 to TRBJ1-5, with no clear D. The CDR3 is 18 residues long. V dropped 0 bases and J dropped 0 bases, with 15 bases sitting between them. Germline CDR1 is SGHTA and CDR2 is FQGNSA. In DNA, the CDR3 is TGTGCCAGCAGCTTAGCGAACCCGGTCGCTTATAGCAATCAGCCCCAGCATTTT. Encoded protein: CASSLANPVAYSNQPQHF. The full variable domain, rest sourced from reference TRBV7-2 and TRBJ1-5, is GAGVSQSPSNKVTEKGKDVELRCDPISGHTALYWYRQSLGQGLEFLIYFQGNSAPDKSGLPSDRFSAERTGGSVSTLTIQRTQQEDSAVYLCASSLANPVAYSNQPQHFGDGTRLSIL.

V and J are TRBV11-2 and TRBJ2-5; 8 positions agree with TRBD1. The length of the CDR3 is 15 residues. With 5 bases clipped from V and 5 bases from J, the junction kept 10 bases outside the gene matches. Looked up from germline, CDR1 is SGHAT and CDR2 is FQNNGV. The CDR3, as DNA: TGTGCCAGCAGCCAGCAGGGGGCATCGGTGGAGACCCAGTACTTC. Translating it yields CASSQQGASVETQYF. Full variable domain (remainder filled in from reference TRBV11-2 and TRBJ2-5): EAGVAQSPRYKIIEKRQSVAFWCNPISGHATLYWYQQILGQGPKLLIQFQNNGVVDDSQLPKDRFSAERLKGVDSTLKIQPAKLEDSAVYLCASSQQGASVETQYFGPGTRLLVL.

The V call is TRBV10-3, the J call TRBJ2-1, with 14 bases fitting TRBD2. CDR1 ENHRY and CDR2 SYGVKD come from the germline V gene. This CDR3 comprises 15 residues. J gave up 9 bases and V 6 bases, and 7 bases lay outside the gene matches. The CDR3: CAIRFWGLAGVEQFF. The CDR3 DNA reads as TGTGCCATCAGGTTTTGGGGACTAGCGGGAGTTGAGCAGTTCTTC.

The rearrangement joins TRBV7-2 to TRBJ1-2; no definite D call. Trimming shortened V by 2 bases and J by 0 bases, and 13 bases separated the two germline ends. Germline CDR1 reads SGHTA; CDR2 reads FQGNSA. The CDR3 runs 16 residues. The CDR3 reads CASSLYTVPTNYGYTF. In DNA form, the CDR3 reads TGTGCCAGCAGCTTATACACAGTTCCCACTAACTATGGCTACACCTTC.

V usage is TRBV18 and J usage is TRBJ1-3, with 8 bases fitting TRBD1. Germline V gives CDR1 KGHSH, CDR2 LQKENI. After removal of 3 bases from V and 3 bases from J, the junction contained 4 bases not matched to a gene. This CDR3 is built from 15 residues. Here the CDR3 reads CASSPGTGGGNTIYF. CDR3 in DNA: TGTGCCAGCTCACCCGGGACAGGTGGTGGAAACACCATATATTTT. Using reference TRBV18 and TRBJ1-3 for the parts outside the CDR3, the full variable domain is NAGVMQNPRHLVRRRGQEARLRCSPMKGHSHVYWYRQLPEEGLKFMVYLQKENIIDESGMPKERFSAEFPKEGPSILRIQQVVRGDSAAYFCASSPGTGGGNTIYFGEGSWLTVV.

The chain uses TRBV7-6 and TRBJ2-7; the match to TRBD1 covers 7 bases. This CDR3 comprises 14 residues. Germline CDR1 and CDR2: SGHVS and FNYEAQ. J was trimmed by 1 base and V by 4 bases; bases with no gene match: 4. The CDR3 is CASSSPDRSYEQYF. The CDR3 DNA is TGTGCCAGCAGCTCCCCGGACAGGTCCTACGAGCAGTACTTC.

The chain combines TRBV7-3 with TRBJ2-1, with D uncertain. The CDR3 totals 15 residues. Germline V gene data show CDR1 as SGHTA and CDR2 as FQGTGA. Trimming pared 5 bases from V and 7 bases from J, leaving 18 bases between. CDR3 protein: CASSPVAAPRNEQFF. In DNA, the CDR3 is TGTGCCAGCAGCCCCGTGGCGGCTCCTAGGAATGAGCAGTTCTTC.

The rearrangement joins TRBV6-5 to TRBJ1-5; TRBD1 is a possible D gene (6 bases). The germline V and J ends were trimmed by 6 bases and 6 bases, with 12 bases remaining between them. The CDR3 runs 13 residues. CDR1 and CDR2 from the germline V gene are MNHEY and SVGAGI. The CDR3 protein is CASSRQVRQPQHF. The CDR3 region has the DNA TGTGCCAGCAGCAGACAGGTCCGTCAGCCCCAGCATTTT.

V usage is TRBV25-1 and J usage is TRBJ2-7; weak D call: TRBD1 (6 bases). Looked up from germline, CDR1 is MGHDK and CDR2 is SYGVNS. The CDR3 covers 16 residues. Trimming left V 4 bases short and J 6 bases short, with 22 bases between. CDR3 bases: TGTGCCAGCAGTGGTTCTACGCCCTTGGGGGCCCGCGAGCAGTACTTC. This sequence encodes CASSGSTPLGAREQYF.

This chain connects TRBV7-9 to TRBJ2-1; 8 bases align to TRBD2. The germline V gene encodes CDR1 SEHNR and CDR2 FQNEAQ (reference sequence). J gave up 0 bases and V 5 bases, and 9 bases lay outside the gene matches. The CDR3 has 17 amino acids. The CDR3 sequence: CASSTPSGGVSYNEQFF. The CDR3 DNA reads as TGTGCCAGCAGCACTCCCAGCGGGGGCGTCTCCTACAATGAGCAGTTCTTC.

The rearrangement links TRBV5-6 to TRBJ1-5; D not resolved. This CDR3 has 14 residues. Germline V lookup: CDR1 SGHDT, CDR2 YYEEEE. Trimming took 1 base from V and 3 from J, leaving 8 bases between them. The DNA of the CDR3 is TGTGCCAGCAGCTTGAGAGGGTTCAATCAGCCCCAGCATTTT. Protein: CASSLRGFNQPQHF.

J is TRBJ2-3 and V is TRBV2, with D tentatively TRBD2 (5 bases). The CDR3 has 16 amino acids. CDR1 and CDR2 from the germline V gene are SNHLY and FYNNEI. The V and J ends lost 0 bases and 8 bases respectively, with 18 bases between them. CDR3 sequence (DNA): TGTGCCAGCAGTGAAGCGGGCCTAGCCTCCCGAGGTACGCAGTATTTT. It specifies CASSEAGLASRGTQYF.

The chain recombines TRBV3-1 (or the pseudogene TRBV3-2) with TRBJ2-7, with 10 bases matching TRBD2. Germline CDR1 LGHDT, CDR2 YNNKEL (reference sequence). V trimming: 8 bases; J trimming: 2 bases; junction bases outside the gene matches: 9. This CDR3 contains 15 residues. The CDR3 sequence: CASALRTSGTYEQYF. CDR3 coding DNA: TGTGCCAGCGCTCTCCGGACTAGCGGTACCTACGAGCAGTACTTC.

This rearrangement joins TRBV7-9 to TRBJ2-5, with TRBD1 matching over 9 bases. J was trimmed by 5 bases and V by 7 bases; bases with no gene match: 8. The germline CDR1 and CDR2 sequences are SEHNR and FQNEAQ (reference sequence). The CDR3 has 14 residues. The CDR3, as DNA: TGTGCCAGCATCCTACAGGGGGCGTTGGAGACCCAGTACTTC. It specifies CASILQGALETQYF.